Presented here are 25 T cell receptor beta chains from one specimen sequenced in a study of Ad26.COV2.S vaccination and SARS-CoV-2 variants. Noted treatment: some 19 received Ad26.COV2.S at low or high dose, single or two shots; about 5 received placebo; per-sample allocation not given. Collection of samples fell on day 63 after the first vaccine or placebo injection. Profiled with immunoSEQ multiplex PCR; TCRdb holds only in-frame clones, not every one. The table has some 460,000 clones, roughly nine tenths seen once; the top ten hold around 1.6%. The sequences come from peripheral blood, collected in a trial of Ad26.COV2.S vaccine versus placebo. All receptors come from a person between 18 and 59 years old who received the Ad26.COV2.S COVID-19 vaccine or a placebo.

This clone was found once. This chain uses TRBV9 with TRBJ2-5; D perhaps matches TRBD2 (6 bases). Per germline, CDR1 SGDLS and CDR2 YYNGEE. The CDR3 is made up of 16 amino acids. The V gene lost 1 base and the J gene lost 4 bases, with 17 bases spanning the gap. The CDR3 sequence is CASSVKGRRGGETQYF. The CDR3 nucleotides are TGTGCCAGCAGCGTAAAGGGACGGAGGGGAGGAGAGACCCAGTACTTC.

The V and J genes are TRBV6-5 and TRBJ1-1; 8 bases are a match to TRBD1. V shed 6 bases, J shed 4 bases, and the junction held 10 bases outside the gene matches. This CDR3 spans 15 amino acids. Germline CDR1 and CDR2: MNHEY and SVGAGI. The CDR3 region is CASSLGQGQLTEAFF. In DNA, the CDR3 is TGTGCCAGCAGCCTAGGACAGGGTCAACTCACTGAAGCTTTCTTT.

The chain uses TRBV7-8 and TRBJ2-5; no reliable D call. The CDR3 has 14 amino acids. The germline V gene has CDR1 SGHVS and CDR2 FQNEAQ. V lost 0 bases to trimming and J lost 0 bases, with 5 bases between them. The CDR3 sequence: CASSLAGYQETQYF. CDR3 sequence (DNA): TGTGCCAGCAGCTTAGCCGGTTACCAAGAGACCCAGTACTTC.

The chain uses TRBV5-1 and TRBJ2-4; TRBD1 agrees at 10 bases. This CDR3 has 17 amino acids. Per germline, CDR1 SGHRS and CDR2 YFSETQ. V shed 0 bases, J shed 0 bases, and the junction held 3 bases outside the gene matches. CDR3 sequence reads: CASSLAGTGVAKNIQYF. CDR3 nucleotide sequence: TGCGCCAGCAGCTTGGCCGGGACAGGGGTAGCCAAAAACATTCAGTACTTC.

V and J are TRBV7-9 and TRBJ1-5; tentative D call: TRBD1 (5 bases). Germline V lookup: CDR1 SEHNR, CDR2 FQNEAQ (reference sequence). This CDR3 is 15 amino acids long. V was shortened by 0 bases and J by 1 base, with 7 bases between the two germline ends. For the CDR3, the DNA is TGTGCCAGCAGCTTAGCGGGGACGAGCAATCAGCCCCAGCATTTT. Translation: CASSLAGTSNQPQHF.

A few counts support this clone. The genes are TRBV7-9 and TRBJ1-6; D gene uncertain. The germline V and J ends were trimmed by 1 base and 0 bases, with 4 bases remaining between them. The germline V gene encodes CDR1 SEHNR and CDR2 FQNEAQ (reference sequence). This CDR3 is 15 amino acids long. CDR3 region: CASSLVSSYNSPLHF. The DNA of the CDR3 is TGTGCCAGCAGCTTAGTGAGCTCCTATAATTCACCCCTCCACTTT.

The rearrangement links TRBV11-3 to TRBJ2-1; TRBD2 aligns across 14 bases. The V gene's germline CDR1 is SGHNT and CDR2 YENEEA. The junction had 2 bases not matched to a gene; V was cut back by 4 bases and J by 6 bases. The CDR3 sequence is 15 residues long. The CDR3 DNA reads TGTGCCAGCAGCTCGACTAGCGGGAGGGTCAATGAGCAGTTCTTC. Residues: CASSSTSGRVNEQFF.

The chain joins TRBV3-1 (or the pseudogene TRBV3-2) to TRBJ1-4; a weak D match, TRBD1 (5 bases). Trimming stripped 0 bases from V and 11 bases from J, with 19 bases between. Germline assignment: CDR1 LGHDT and CDR2 YNNKEL (reference sequence). The CDR3 runs 16 residues. This CDR3 reads CASSQEVLTAVSKLFF. As DNA, the CDR3 is TGTGCCAGCAGCCAAGAGGTCTTGACAGCCGTCTCCAAACTGTTTTTT.

The DNA of the CDR3 is TGTGCCAGCAGCCTGGGACGGATGAGCGCCTACGAGCAGTACTTC. This sequence encodes CASSLGRMSAYEQYF. This chain connects TRBV13 to TRBJ2-7; perhaps D is TRBD1 or TRBD2 (5 bases each). The V end lost 5 bases, the J end lost 2 bases, and 16 bases lay between the germline ends. CDR1 is PRHDT, CDR2 FYEKMQ, per germline (reference sequence). The CDR3 covers 15 residues.

The CDR3 loop is CASSSDGTGSYEQYF. In DNA, the CDR3 is TGTGCCAGCAGCTCCGACGGTACGGGGTCCTACGAGCAGTACTTC. The chain employs TRBV5-6 and TRBJ2-7; tentatively, D is TRBD2 (5 bases). Germline CDR1 reads SGHDT; CDR2 reads YYEEEE. The CDR3 has 15 residues. Trimming removed 3 bases at V and 1 base at J, with 14 bases between.

The chain recombines TRBV11-3 with TRBJ2-5; D is undetermined. V lost 1 base and J 2 bases, leaving 5 bases between the germline ends. CDR1 and CDR2 (germline): SGHNT, YENEEA. This CDR3 region has 13 residues. Here the CDR3 reads CASSLGQQETQYF. The CDR3 nucleotides read TGTGCCAGCAGCTTAGGACAACAAGAGACCCAGTACTTC.

This CDR3 reads CSVDLHSRRTEAFF. The CDR3 DNA sequence: TGCAGCGTTGACCTGCACAGTCGAAGGACTGAAGCTTTCTTT. V is TRBV29-1 and J is TRBJ1-1; D is undetermined. Trimming took 3 bases from V and 5 from J, leaving 16 bases between them. This CDR3 is 14 amino acids long. Germline V CDR1 and CDR2: SQVTM, ANQGSEA.

The chain couples TRBV28 to TRBJ2-7; 10 nucleotides match TRBD2. CDR1 and CDR2 (germline): MDHEN, SYDVKM. With V trimmed by 5 bases and J by 2 bases, 12 bases remained unmatched. The CDR3 extends over 17 amino acids. CDR3 bases: TGTGCCAGCAGTCTCGAAGGAGGACTAGCGGTGACCTACGAGCAGTACTTC. Protein sequence: CASSLEGGLAVTYEQYF. Drawing the rest from reference TRBV28 and TRBJ2-7, the complete variable domain is DVKVTQSSRYLVKRTGEKVFLECVQDMDHENMFWYRQDPGLGLRLIYFSYDVKMKEKGDIPEGYSVSREKKERFSLILESASTNQTSMYLCASSLEGGLAVTYEQYFGPGTRLTVT.

This chain joins TRBV12-3 or TRBV12-4 and TRBJ2-7; tentative D call: TRBD1 (5 bases). The CDR3 spans 12 residues. V lost 3 bases and J lost 4, with 7 bases in between. The DNA of the CDR3 is TGTGCCAGCAGTTTTCAGGGATACGAGCAGTACTTC. The encoded protein is CASSFQGYEQYF.

The V and J genes are TRBV7-3 and TRBJ2-5; possibly TRBD1 or TRBD2 for D (5 bases each). The germline V and J ends were trimmed by 3 bases and 2 bases, with 7 bases remaining between them. The V gene's germline CDR1 is SGHTA and CDR2 FQGTGA. The CDR3 is 13 amino acids. The CDR3 sequence: CASSFGAQETQYF. DNA for the CDR3: TGTGCCAGCAGCTTCGGGGCACAAGAGACCCAGTACTTC.

The V call is TRBV7-3, the J call TRBJ2-7; unclear D gene. This CDR3 has 13 amino acids. The germline V gene has CDR1 SGHTA and CDR2 FQGTGA. V shed 1 base and J shed 3 bases, with 7 bases lying between them. In nucleotides, the CDR3 is TGTGCCAGCAGCTTAAACGTAGGCTACGAGCAGTACTTC. This gives the protein CASSLNVGYEQYF.

The J gene is TRBJ2-3, the V gene TRBV13, with D possibly matching TRBD1 (5 bases). Germline loops: CDR1 PRHDT, CDR2 FYEKMQ (reference sequence). CDR3 length equals 16 residues. Trimming left V 0 bases short and J 0 bases short, with 10 bases between. CDR3 in DNA: TGTGCCAGCAGCTTAGGGGCAGGGTCTAGCACAGATACGCAGTATTTT. This translates into CASSLGAGSSTDTQYF. The whole variable domain, remainder taken from reference TRBV13 and TRBJ2-3, is AAGVIQSPRHLIKEKRETATLKCYPIPRHDTVYWYQQGPGQDPQFLISFYEKMQSDKGSIPDRFSAQQFSDYHSELNMSSLELGDSALYFCASSLGAGSSTDTQYFGPGTRLTVL.

The CDR3 region is CASSLAGAVYEQYF. The DNA of the CDR3 is TGTGCCAGCAGCTTAGCAGGGGCGGTCTACGAGCAGTACTTC. The rearrangement uses TRBV11-2 and TRBJ2-7; D perhaps matches TRBD1 (6 bases). With 1 base removed from V and 3 bases from J, the gap between germline ends came to 10 bases. The CDR3 has 14 amino acids. CDR1 and CDR2 from the germline V gene are SGHAT and FQNNGV.

The chain recombines TRBV28 with TRBJ1-2, with unresolved D. Trimming pared 2 bases from V and 1 base from J, leaving 8 bases between. The CDR3 runs 14 residues. Germline V gene sequence: CDR1 MDHEN, CDR2 SYDVKM. The CDR3 DNA sequence: TGTGCCAGCAGTTTAAGCAGCCGTAACTATGGCTACACCTTC. It encodes CASSLSSRNYGYTF.

This clone was picked up one time. The chain is built from TRBV7-2 and TRBJ1-5; weak D call: TRBD1 (6 bases). Trimming removed 5 bases at V and 4 bases at J, with 9 bases between. The CDR3 consists of 13 residues. Germline values: CDR1 SGHTA, CDR2 FQGNSA. The chain's CDR3 is CASSTQGNQPQHF. The DNA of the CDR3 is TGTGCCAGCAGCACCCAGGGGAATCAGCCCCAGCATTTT.

The rearrangement links TRBV2 to TRBJ2-3, with D maybe TRBD1 (5 bases). V was clipped by 3 bases and J by 6 bases, with 19 bases between them. CDR1 and CDR2 from the germline V gene are SNHLY and FYNNEI. This CDR3 is built from 16 residues. The CDR3 nucleotides are TGTGCCAGCAGTGACTTGGGGCCCAAGAGTGGCGATACGCAGTATTTT. Translating gives CASSDLGPKSGDTQYF.

This clone was detected once. V gene TRBV7-9 combines with J gene TRBJ2-2; 8 bases agree with TRBD2. V was clipped by 3 bases and J by 6 bases; unmatched bases: 12. CDR3 length: 17 amino acids. The V gene's germline CDR1 is SEHNR and CDR2 FQNEAQ (reference sequence). The chain's CDR3 is CASSFSQREPRPGELFF. CDR3 sequence (DNA): TGTGCCAGCAGCTTCTCCCAGCGGGAGCCTCGTCCCGGGGAGCTGTTTTTT.

The V call is TRBV5-1, the J call TRBJ1-1, with no clear D. The CDR3 loop spans 13 amino acids. V was trimmed by 3 bases and J by 0 bases, leaving 6 bases between them. From germline, CDR1 is SGHRS and CDR2 YFSETQ. In nucleotides, the CDR3 is TGCGCCAGCAGCTCCGGCATGAACACTGAAGCTTTCTTT. Residues: CASSSGMNTEAFF.

This clone was counted once. The chain joins TRBV5-4 to TRBJ1-2, with D tentatively TRBD1 (5 bases). Trimming cost V 3 bases and J 1 base, with 10 bases left between them. This CDR3 comprises 14 residues. Germline CDR1 reads SGHNT; CDR2 reads YYREEE (reference sequence). The CDR3, as DNA: TGTGCCAGCAGCTCAGGACAACGTAACTATGGCTACACCTTC. Translation gives CASSSGQRNYGYTF.

The rearrangement joins TRBV5-1 to TRBJ1-2, with 9 bases that match TRBD1. V was pared by 4 bases and J by 0 bases, with 10 bases of the junction left unmatched. Germline-derived CDR1 and CDR2 are SGHRS and YFSETQ. The CDR3 covers 17 residues. The CDR3 region is CASSKTRDRVSNYGYTF. The CDR3 DNA follows: TGCGCCAGCAGCAAAACCCGGGACAGGGTGTCTAACTATGGCTACACCTTC. Full variable domain (rest looked up from reference TRBV5-1 and TRBJ1-2): KAGVTQTPRYLIKTRGQQVTLSCSPISGHRSVSWYQQTPGQGLQFLFEYFSETQRNKGNFPGRFSGRQFSNSRSEMNVSTLELGDSALYLCASSKTRDRVSNYGYTFGSGTRLTVV.